The 28 T cell receptor beta chains below come from one sample, sequenced in a study of control samples from healthy donors and cancer patients. This table comes from immunoSEQ multiplex PCR, and its TCRdb copy is limited to in-frame clones, with some not included. The repertoire consists of under 150,000 clones, with more than 70% occurring once and the leading ten covering approximately 3.2%. Material for sequencing was blood. Source of these receptors: a man in his forties or fifties in good health.

For the CDR3, the DNA is TGTGCCAGCAGCGTAGACGAAGACTCCTACAATGAGCAGTTCTTC. This codes for CASSVDEDSYNEQFF. The V and J genes are TRBV9 and TRBJ2-1; D is undetermined. In germline, CDR1 is SGDLS, CDR2 YYNGEE. V lost 0 bases to trimming and J lost 0 bases, with 7 bases between them. This CDR3 has 15 residues.

J is TRBJ2-5 and V is TRBV20-1; D is unclear. Germline V gives CDR1 DFQATT, CDR2 SNEGSKA (reference sequence). This CDR3 spans 11 amino acids. V was trimmed by 4 bases and J by 2 bases, leaving 5 bases between them. The CDR3 DNA reads TGCAGTGCTAACAAACAAGAGACCCAGTACTTC. Amino acid sequence: CSANKQETQYF.

This clone was observed a single time. The chain combines TRBV4-2 with TRBJ1-5; no firm D call. The CDR3 covers 16 residues. V was cut by 1 base and J by 3 bases, with 13 bases left in between. In germline, CDR1 is LGHNA, CDR2 YNFKEQ. CDR3 in DNA: TGTGCCAGCAGCCAAGGGGCAGGAAGGGACAATCAGCCCCAGCATTTT. It translates to CASSQGAGRDNQPQHF.

The chain is built from TRBV7-8 and TRBJ1-4; D is ambiguous. The CDR3 extends over 11 amino acids. The germline V and J ends were trimmed by 9 bases and 7 bases, with 9 bases remaining between them. From germline, CDR1 is SGHVS and CDR2 FQNEAQ. The CDR3 region is CASGSGEKLFF. In nucleotides, the CDR3 is TGTGCCAGTGGCTCAGGTGAAAAACTGTTTTTT.

This rearrangement joins TRBV9 to TRBJ2-2, with unresolved D. Germline loops: CDR1 SGDLS, CDR2 YYNGEE. The CDR3 totals 13 residues. V lost 0 bases, J lost 3 bases, and 3 bases lay in between. This chain's CDR3 is CASSVVDTGELFF. DNA for the CDR3: TGTGCCAGCAGCGTAGTCGACACCGGGGAGCTGTTTTTT.

Ten or more counts support this clone. The J gene is TRBJ2-7, the V gene TRBV3-1 (or the pseudogene TRBV3-2), with 12 bases aligning to TRBD2. The CDR3 is made up of 16 amino acids. The ends lost 4 bases at V and 3 bases at J; junction bases unmatched: 7. CDR1 LGHDT and CDR2 YNNKEL come from the germline V gene (reference sequence). The CDR3 loop is CASSLTTSGRNYEQYF. For the CDR3, the DNA is TGTGCCAGCAGCCTGACGACTAGCGGGAGAAACTACGAGCAGTACTTC.

V is TRBV11-3 and J is TRBJ2-3; possibly TRBD1 or TRBD2 for D (5 bases each). Trimming took 0 bases from V and 1 from J, leaving 20 bases between them. Germline V lookup: CDR1 SGHNT, CDR2 YENEEA. This CDR3 contains 19 residues. Here the CDR3 reads CASSLDLPGSRVRTDTQYF. The CDR3 bases are TGTGCCAGCAGCTTAGATCTTCCGGGAAGCAGGGTTCGCACAGATACGCAGTATTTT.

The chain employs TRBV11-2 and TRBJ2-1, with TRBD2 matching 8 bases. CDR3 length: 14 amino acids. The trim removed 6 bases at V and 7 bases at J, leaving 8 bases unmatched. Germline CDR1 is SGHAT and CDR2 is FQNNGV. For the CDR3, the DNA is TGTGCCAGCAGAACCGCCCCGGGGGGGAATGAGCAGTTCTTC. This sequence encodes CASRTAPGGNEQFF.

This chain joins TRBV24-1 and TRBJ2-3, with 10 nucleotides matching TRBD2. In germline, CDR1 is KGHDR, CDR2 SFDVKD. V lost 7 bases to trimming and J lost 2 bases; unmatched junction nucleotides: 2. The CDR3 is 14 amino acids. The CDR3 nucleotides read TGTGCCACCAGGACTAGCGGGCCCACAGATACGCAGTATTTT. It codes for CATRTSGPTDTQYF.

V usage is TRBV7-2 and J usage is TRBJ2-5; 13 nucleotides agree with TRBD2. This CDR3 comprises 16 residues. CDR1 is SGHTA and CDR2 is FQGNSA in the germline V gene. The trim removed 5 bases at V and 6 bases at J, leaving 9 bases unmatched. The chain's CDR3 is CASSLRTSGGQQTQYF. The CDR3 DNA reads TGTGCCAGCAGCCTGAGGACTAGCGGGGGCCAGCAGACCCAGTACTTC. The entire variable domain, with the rest obtained from reference TRBV7-2 and TRBJ2-5, is as follows: GAGVSQSPSNKVTEKGKDVELRCDPISGHTALYWYRQSLGQGLEFLIYFQGNSAPDKSGLPSDRFSAERTGGSVSTLTIQRTQQEDSAVYLCASSLRTSGGQQTQYFGPGTRLLVL.

The rearrangement joins TRBV2 to TRBJ2-2, with unresolved D. CDR3 size: 14 residues. The V and J ends lost 6 bases and 2 bases respectively, with 10 bases between them. Germline loops: CDR1 SNHLY, CDR2 FYNNEI. The CDR3 is CASSFGANTGELFF. CDR3 sequence (DNA): TGTGCCAGCAGCTTCGGTGCAAACACCGGGGAGCTGTTTTTT.

V and J are TRBV21-1 and TRBJ2-7; the tabulated D call, TRBD2, remains unverified against the DNA. TRBV21-1 is tagged as a pseudogene. The CDR3 has 11 amino acids. In DNA, the CDR3 is TGTGCCAGCAGCAGTTCTTACGAGCAGTACTTC. Its translation: CASSSSYEQYF.

This clone was picked up a small number of times. Other DNA sequences from this sample encode an identical CDR3 as well. The chain joins TRBV29-1 to TRBJ1-1; D ambiguous. The CDR3 sequence is 11 residues long. Germline V gene sequence: CDR1 SQVTM, CDR2 ANQGSEA. The V and J ends lost 7 bases and 4 bases respectively, with 10 bases between them. CDR3 sequence: CSGREPTEAFF. The CDR3 region has the DNA TGCAGCGGGAGGGAGCCCACTGAAGCTTTCTTT.

J is TRBJ2-2 and V is TRBV6-2 or TRBV6-3; D tentatively fits TRBD1 or TRBD2 (5 bases each). CDR1 MNHEY and CDR2 SVGEGT come from the germline V gene. CDR3 length: 16 amino acids. The ends were cut back, 0 bases at V and 3 bases at J, with 11 bases in the middle. The CDR3 coding sequence is TGTGCCAGCAGTTACTCGAGGGCAGGGTACACCGGGGAGCTGTTTTTT. Residues: CASSYSRAGYTGELFF.

The chain links TRBV2 to TRBJ1-1; D ambiguous. CDR1 is SNHLY, CDR2 FYNNEI, per germline. The CDR3 length is 10 residues. The V end lost 8 bases, the J end lost 4 bases, and 5 bases lay between the germline ends. Written as DNA, the CDR3 is TGTGCCAGCGGAGTCACTGAAGCTTTCTTT. Its translation is CASGVTEAFF.

The genes are TRBV11-2 and TRBJ1-5; D is ambiguous. CDR1 is SGHAT, CDR2 FQNNGV, per germline. V was clipped by 1 base and J by 4 bases, with 5 bases between them. This CDR3 is 13 amino acids long. The CDR3 here is CASSLGENQPQHF. CDR3 sequence (DNA): TGTGCCAGCAGCTTAGGGGAGAATCAGCCCCAGCATTTT.

The chain is built from TRBV7-8 and TRBJ1-3; unclear D gene. With 4 bases removed from V and 0 bases from J, the gap between germline ends came to 7 bases. The CDR3 sequence is 14 residues long. From germline, CDR1 is SGHVS and CDR2 FQNEAQ. The CDR3 nucleotides are TGTGCCAGCAGCTATGACACCTCTGGAAACACCATATATTTT. Protein product: CASSYDTSGNTIYF. Supplemented by reference TRBV7-8 and TRBJ1-3, the full variable domain reads GAGVSQSPRYKVAKRGQDVALRCDPISGHVSLFWYQQALGQGPEFLTYFQNEAQLDKSGLPSDRFFAERPEGSVSTLKIQRTQQEDSAVYLCASSYDTSGNTIYFGEGSWLTVV.

This clone was seen a handful of times. This chain joins TRBV3-1 (or the pseudogene TRBV3-2) and TRBJ1-2; TRBD1 is a possible D gene (5 bases). Germline lookup yields CDR1 LGHDT and CDR2 YNNKEL (reference sequence). V was clipped by 4 bases and J by 2 bases, with 17 bases between them. CDR3 size: 16 residues. The CDR3 protein is CASSPRVRANNYGYTF. The CDR3 coding sequence is TGTGCCAGCAGCCCCCGGGTCAGGGCGAACAACTATGGCTACACCTTC.

The chain links TRBV2 to TRBJ1-1; D is unresolved. V lost 7 bases and J lost 3, with 12 bases in between. The germline CDR1 and CDR2 sequences are SNHLY and FYNNEI. This CDR3 spans 13 amino acids. The DNA of the CDR3 is TGTGCCAGCACTCCCCTGGCGGACACTGAAGCTTTCTTT. Residues: CASTPLADTEAFF.

V is TRBV6-5 and J is TRBJ1-2; D remains unclear. The CDR3 contains 14 residues. V shed 2 bases and J shed 3 bases, with 10 bases lying between them. Germline V gene lookup returns CDR1 MNHEY and CDR2 SVGAGI. The CDR3 region is CASSYARLDYGYTF. CDR3 bases: TGTGCCAGCAGTTACGCCCGTTTGGACTATGGCTACACCTTC.

The rearrangement joins TRBV5-4 to TRBJ1-1; D possibly corresponds to TRBD1 (5 bases). There are 15 residues in the CDR3. V was cut by 4 bases and J by 1 base, with 14 bases left in between. Per germline, CDR1 SGHNT and CDR2 YYREEE (reference sequence). The CDR3 loop reads CASSPFDRPNTEAFF. CDR3 coding DNA: TGTGCCAGCAGCCCGTTCGACAGACCGAACACTGAAGCTTTCTTT.

This chain connects TRBV7-2 to TRBJ1-3; D remains ambiguous. Germline V gene sequence: CDR1 SGHTA, CDR2 FQGNSA. Trimming left V 5 bases short and J 1 base short, with 6 bases between. The CDR3 loop spans 13 amino acids. The chain's CDR3 is CASSTVSGNTIYF. The CDR3 DNA is TGTGCCAGCAGCACTGTTTCTGGAAACACCATATATTTT.

V is TRBV4-1 and J is TRBJ1-1; TRBD1 might be the D (6 bases). There are 15 residues in the CDR3. Germline V lookup: CDR1 MGHRA, CDR2 YSYEKL. Between the trimmed V and J ends, which lost 0 bases and 1 base, there was a span of 9 bases. For the CDR3, the DNA is TGCGCCAGCAGCCAAGAGGGACAAGGGAACACTGAAGCTTTCTTT. This codes for CASSQEGQGNTEAFF.

Written as DNA, the CDR3 is TGTGCCAGCAGCCAAGATCTTGGTAGCGGGGGACAAACTAGCACAGATACGCAGTATTTT. Translated, it gives CASSQDLGSGGQTSTDTQYF. The genes are TRBV3-1 (or the pseudogene TRBV3-2) and TRBJ2-3; 9 bases align to TRBD2. Germline V lookup: CDR1 LGHDT, CDR2 YNNKEL (reference sequence). The length of the CDR3 is 20 residues. Unmatched junction bases numbered 13, after V lost 0 bases and J lost 0 bases.

V is TRBV7-9 and J is TRBJ1-1, with TRBD1 identical over 7 bases. The CDR3 covers 14 residues. The ends lost 0 bases at V and 5 bases at J; junction bases unmatched: 3. The V gene's germline CDR1 is SEHNR and CDR2 FQNEAQ (reference sequence). The CDR3 DNA is TGTGCCAGCAGCTTAGCGCCAGGGGGTACTGAAGCTTTCTTT. It encodes CASSLAPGGTEAFF.

The chain couples TRBV12-3 or TRBV12-4 to TRBJ1-2, with D possibly TRBD1 on 5 matching bases. The CDR3 loop spans 12 amino acids. V gave up 6 bases and J gave up 4 bases, with 9 bases separating them. CDR3 sequence (DNA): TGTGCCAGCAGCGGGGGGAGCTATGGCTACACCTTC. Translated, it gives CASSGGSYGYTF.

This rearrangement joins TRBV6-4 to TRBJ2-3; TRBD1 aligns across 7 bases. CDR1 and CDR2 from the germline V gene are MRHNA and SNTAGT. The ends lost 5 bases at V and 4 bases at J; junction bases unmatched: 3. This CDR3 contains 13 residues. Here the CDR3 reads CASSSDRADTQYF. The CDR3 DNA reads TGTGCCAGCAGTTCCGACAGGGCAGATACGCAGTATTTT.

This clone was detected only once. This sequence joins TRBV4-2 and TRBJ2-1; 12 nucleotides match TRBD2. The CDR3 has 20 amino acids. After removal of 1 base from V and 0 bases from J, the junction contained 10 bases not matched to a gene. The V gene's germline CDR1 is LGHNA and CDR2 YNFKEQ. CDR3 sequence: CASSQVQLAGGPSSYNEQFF. CDR3 DNA: TGTGCCAGCAGCCAAGTCCAACTAGCGGGGGGCCCAAGCTCCTACAATGAGCAGTTCTTC.